This T cell receptor beta chain was documented in a study of T cells in Graves' hyperthyroidism and ophthalmopathy. This CDR3 contains 15 residues. The V gene's germline CDR1 is SGHNT and CDR2 YENEEA. V dropped 5 bases and J dropped 5 bases, with 15 bases sitting between them. No ophthalmopathy progression within 18 months constituted stable Graves' hyperthyroidism. Clinical symptoms, serum thyroxine and TRAb, thyroid ultrasound and orbital computed tomography together formed the diagnostic basis. Study outcomes and limitations: Also found in blood were most expanded thyroid clonotypes above 0.001. Ophthalmopathy, as predicted by the model, came a median 6.5 months after the prediction.

In this sample, this clonotype turned up many times. The antigen is undetermined. TCR beta CDR3 regions were amplified from RNA transcripts. A set of HTBI primers served as the primers for a first-round RT-PCR of the TCR CDR3. Using its own MiXCR run on the multiplex PCR reads, TCRdb lists one record per CDR3 protein. The data contain 610,000 or so distinct CDR3 sequences, more than 45% of them singletons. Specimen: peripheral blood or thyroid tissue (not recorded which). This chain joins TRBV11-3 and TRBJ2-2; D perhaps matches TRBD2 (6 bases). This sequence originates from a woman between 18 and 30 years old with Graves' hyperthyroidism. The CDR3 loop is CASSHLNRGTGELFF. The CDR3 nucleotides are TGTGCCAGCAGCCATCTCAACCGGGGGACCGGGGAGCTGTTTTTT.